Listed here are 32 T cell receptor beta chains from one sample, sequenced in a study of CD8+ T cells in alopecia areata. Isolated RNA was reverse transcribed into cDNA used as the sequencing template. The protocol was immunoSEQ multiplex PCR, while the TCRdb copy is restricted to in-frame clones and leaves out a portion. The sample includes some 110,000 clones, none of them occurring once. Input material: lesional skin. The origin of the receptors is a C3H/HeJ mouse with alopecia areata. These mice share the MHC haplotype H2-k.

In the case of this clone: Germline and genes: mouse. The DNA ends 4 residues before the CDR3 does, and the rest of the CDR3 is filled in from the germline J gene. Other nucleotide sequences from this sample produce the same CDR3. This sequence joins TRBV1 and TRBJ2-7; 7 positions agree with TRBD2. The CDR3 is made up of 16 amino acids. The junction had 5 bases not matched to a gene; V was cut back by 0 bases and J by 0 bases. Germline loops: CDR1 NSQYPW, CDR2 LRSPGD (reference sequence). The DNA read from the CDR3 is TGCACCTGCAGTGCAGATCCGGGGGGGTCCTCCTAT. The encoded protein is CTCSADPGGSSY. The whole CDR3 sequence is CTCSADPGGSSYEQYF.

Regarding this clone: The germline and genes are mouse ones. The CDR3 DNA, read in part, is TGTGCCAGCAACGACAGGGTGGGCCCACAAGAC. It specifies CASNDRVGPQD. The full CDR3 is CASNDRVGPQDTQYF. V is TRBV13-3 and J is TRBJ2-5; TRBD1 matches at 7 bases. The read ends 4 residues shy of where the CDR3 ends; the end is completed using the germline J gene. V shed 6 bases, J shed 3 bases, and the junction held 10 bases outside the gene matches. The germline gives CDR1 NNHDY, CDR2 SYVADS. The CDR3 spans 15 residues.

With regard to this clone: TCRdb's protein and the DNA translation differ at residue 11; the protein here comes from the DNA. All gene names here are mouse names. Coverage ceases 3 residues before the CDR3 finishes, and the germline J gene fills in the end. The chain carries TRBV16 and TRBJ1-6; D is possibly TRBD1 (6 bases). TRBJ1-6 is flagged as an ORF with uncertain function. V lost 5 bases and J 4 bases, leaving 9 bases between the germline ends. CDR3 size: 14 residues. Germline-derived CDR1 and CDR2 are SGHSA and FRNQAP. The CDR3 DNA, read in part, is TGTGCAAGCAGCCCAGACAGGTATAATTCGCCC. It codes for CASSPDRYNSP. The whole CDR3 protein is CASSPDRYNSPLYF.

Concerning this clone: The protein given in TCRdb and the translation of the DNA differ at residue 12, and the sequence presented here derives from the DNA. Gene names and germline refer to mouse. The read ends 3 residues early relative to the CDR3; the germline J gene fills the gap. The rearrangement links TRBV13-3 to TRBJ1-3; tentative D call: TRBD1 (5 bases). Deletions cut 0 bases from V and 1 base from J, with 8 bases between. Per the germline V gene, CDR1 is NNHDY and CDR2 is SYVADS. The CDR3 runs 15 residues. Incomplete CDR3 DNA: TGTGCCAGCAGTGATGACCACAGGTCTGGAAATACG. Translating gives CASSDDHRSGNT. The full CDR3 protein reads CASSDDHRSGNTLYF.

On this clone itself: Any gene name here is a mouse gene name. The read comes to an end 4 residues before the CDR3 does, leaving the germline J gene to fill in the end. The chain joins TRBV19 to TRBJ1-1, with D possibly being TRBD1 (5 bases). Per germline, CDR1 FNHDT and CDR2 SITEND (reference sequence). V gave up 4 bases and J gave up 1 base, with 8 bases separating them. CDR3 length: 13 amino acids. CDR3 DNA, as far as it was read: TGTGCCAGCAGTCAGGGAAGAAACACA. Its translation is CASSQGRNT. The complete CDR3 sequence is CASSQGRNTEVFF.

This clone was observed a few times. Gene names are the mouse ones. The missing CDR3 end, 4 residues past where the read stops, is filled in from the germline J gene. The V and J genes are TRBV17 and TRBJ2-2; 8 bases fit TRBD2. Trimming cost V 6 bases and J 0 bases; bases outside gene matches: 6. Germline-derived CDR1 and CDR2 are MNHDT and YYDKIL. The CDR3 spans 16 residues. CDR3 sequence reads: CASSPRTGSNTGQLYF. The covered CDR3 bases are TGTGCTAGCAGCCCCCGGACTGGGTCAAACACCGGG.

This clone came up many times. Gene names and germline refer to mouse. The read halts 4 residues ahead of the CDR3 end, with the missing end drawn from the germline J gene. The rearrangement links TRBV13-3 to TRBJ2-1; no clear D. V was clipped by 6 bases and J by 0 bases, with 7 bases between them. The CDR3 has 13 amino acids. CDR1 and CDR2 from the germline V gene are NNHDY and SYVADS. CDR3 sequence: CASTPPNYAEQFF. The part of the CDR3 DNA that was read is TGTGCCAGCACTCCCCCTAACTATGCT.

As for this clone: The genes and germline here are from mouse. From the germline J gene comes the end of the CDR3, since the read stops 4 residues before it. This chain uses TRBV13-3 with TRBJ2-5; 9 positions match TRBD2. Germline CDR1 NNHDY, CDR2 SYVADS. The CDR3 totals 15 residues. After removal of 2 bases from V and 3 bases from J, the junction contained 4 bases not matched to a gene. CDR3 sequence reads: CASSETGGPQDTQYF. The covered CDR3 bases are TGTGCCAGCAGTGAAACTGGGGGGCCTCAAGAC.

This clone was observed a handful of times. Genes and germline are mouse. Read coverage stops 4 residues before the CDR3 terminus; the germline J gene supplies the remainder. The chain is built from TRBV16 and TRBJ2-5; 10 nucleotides align to TRBD1. CDR3 size: 15 residues. The V gene's germline CDR1 is SGHSA and CDR2 FRNQAP. The part of the CDR3 DNA that was read is TGTGCAAGCAGCAGCGGGACAGGGGATGAAGAC. Translation: CASSSGTGDED. The entire CDR3 protein reads CASSSGTGDEDTQYF.

This clone has just a few counts. The listed genes are named as in mouse. Coverage ceases 4 residues before the CDR3 finishes, and the germline J gene fills in the end. This chain connects TRBV1 to TRBJ2-1; possibly TRBD1 for D (5 bases). The CDR3 has 15 residues. CDR1 and CDR2 from the germline V gene are NSQYPW and LRSPGD (reference sequence). Partial CDR3 DNA: TGCACCTGCAGTGCAGAAGGCAGGGAGAGAGCT. It specifies CTCSAEGRERA. The whole CDR3 protein is CTCSAEGRERAEQFF. Supplemented by reference TRBV1 and TRBJ2-1, the full variable domain reads VTLLEQNPRWRLVPRGQAVNLRCILKNSQYPWMSWYQQDLQKQLQWLFTLRSPGDKEVKSLPGADYLATRVTDTELRLQVANMSQGRTLYCTCSAEGRERAEQFFGPGTRLTVL.

In the case of this clone: The genes and germline here are from mouse. The CDR3 end is not reached by the read, which stops 4 residues before it; the germline J gene fills it in. The chain joins TRBV19 to TRBJ1-1; D is possibly TRBD1 (5 bases). The V gene lost 4 bases and the J gene lost 0 bases, with 10 bases spanning the gap. The CDR3 runs to 14 residues. The germline V gene encodes CDR1 FNHDT and CDR2 SITEND (reference sequence). The CDR3 sequence: CASSPTVANTEVFF. The CDR3 DNA, read in part, is TGTGCCAGCAGTCCGACAGTTGCAAACACA.

This clone came up many times. Gene labels here are mouse ones. CDR3 bases read: TGTGCCAGCAGTGATGGACAGTATAACCAAGAC. This gives the protein CASSDGQYNQD. The whole CDR3 sequence reads CASSDGQYNQDTQYF. V and J are TRBV13-3 and TRBJ2-5; a possible D gene is TRBD1 (5 bases). The read stops 4 residues short of the end of the CDR3; the missing end is completed from the germline J gene. The CDR3 covers 15 residues. CDR1 and CDR2 (germline): NNHDY, SYVADS. Trimming stripped 0 bases from V and 0 bases from J, with 8 bases between.

In regard to this clone: All gene names here are mouse names. The sequence runs out 4 residues before the end of the CDR3; the remainder is reconstructed from the germline J gene. The V and J genes are TRBV13-2 and TRBJ2-7; 9 bases line up with TRBD2. Germline V lookup: CDR1 NNHNN, CDR2 SYGAGS (reference sequence). The CDR3 is made up of 14 amino acids. Trimming took 5 bases from V and 0 from J; bases not matched to a gene: 3. The DNA read from the CDR3 is TGTGCCAGCGGCCGGACTGGGGACTCCTAT. Amino acids: CASGRTGDSY. From start to end, the CDR3 is CASGRTGDSYEQYF.

This clone was recorded many times. The germline and genes are mouse ones. Coverage ceases 4 residues before the CDR3 finishes, and the germline J gene fills in the end. J is TRBJ2-1 and V is TRBV1; 9 bases line up with TRBD1. The germline V gene has CDR1 NSQYPW and CDR2 LRSPGD (reference sequence). The CDR3 sequence is 14 residues long. CDR3 sequence: CTCSAGTGWAEQFF. The part of the CDR3 DNA that was read is TGCACCTGCAGTGCCGGGACAGGGTGGGCT.

In this sample, this clone turned up a few times. The genes and germline here are from mouse. The read stops 4 residues short of the end of the CDR3; the missing end is completed from the germline J gene. In the same sample, other DNA sequences code for this CDR3. The V gene is TRBV19, the J gene TRBJ1-1; 9 bases agree with TRBD1. The V gene's germline CDR1 is FNHDT and CDR2 SITEND (reference sequence). The V segment lost 0 bases and the J segment 0 bases; nucleotides outside the gene matches: 0. CDR3 length: 15 residues. The DNA read from the CDR3 is TGTGCCAGCAGTATAGGGACAGGGGCAAACACA. Translation gives CASSIGTGANT. The full CDR3 sequence reads CASSIGTGANTEVFF.

Regarding this clone: Each gene name is a mouse one. The read stops 4 residues short of the end of the CDR3; the missing end is completed from the germline J gene. The genes are TRBV29 and TRBJ2-1, with 10 bases aligning to TRBD1. Trimming removed 5 bases from V and 3 bases from J; junction bases left unmatched: 4. The length of the CDR3 is 15 residues. Germline values: CDR1 MSHET, CDR2 SYDVDS. This CDR3 is CASSPGTGVYAEQFF. The CDR3 bases that were read are TGTGCTAGCAGTCCCGGGACAGGGGTCTATGCT.

This clone was recorded at least ten times. Genes and germline are mouse. The missing CDR3 end, 4 residues past where the read stops, is filled in from the germline J gene. This chain joins TRBV1 and TRBJ1-4; 7 positions match TRBD1. The CDR3 covers 17 residues. Germline CDR1 NSQYPW, CDR2 LRSPGD (reference sequence). The junction had 4 bases not matched to a gene; V was cut back by 0 bases and J by 0 bases. The sequenced CDR3 bases are TGCACCTGCAGTGCAGATCGGGACAGAATTTCCAACGAA. Translation gives CTCSADRDRISNE. The full-length CDR3 reads as CTCSADRDRISNERLFF. The variable domain in full, with the rest retrieved from reference TRBV1 and TRBJ1-4, is VTLLEQNPRWRLVPRGQAVNLRCILKNSQYPWMSWYQQDLQKQLQWLFTLRSPGDKEVKSLPGADYLATRVTDTELRLQVANMSQGRTLYCTCSADRDRISNERLFFGHGTKLSVL.

In regard to this clone: Gene and germline names: mouse. Sequencing ends 4 residues short of the CDR3 end; the germline J gene provides the rest. This rearrangement joins TRBV13-1 to TRBJ2-5; 8 nucleotides agree with TRBD2. The CDR3 is 17 residues long. Per germline, CDR1 NSHNY and CDR2 SYGAGN. V shed 0 bases and J 0 bases; nucleotides not matched to a gene: 6. The sequenced CDR3 bases are TGTGCCAGCAGTGATGCAGAGACTGGGGATAACCAAGAC. Translating it yields CASSDAETGDNQD. The CDR3 in its entirety is CASSDAETGDNQDTQYF.

A few counts support this clone. The gene names here belong to mouse. The sequenced fragment ends 4 residues before the CDR3 boundary, so the rest is inferred from the germline J gene. V and J are TRBV19 and TRBJ2-7; 9 bases line up with TRBD1. The CDR3 runs to 12 residues. Looked up from germline, CDR1 is FNHDT and CDR2 is SITEND (reference sequence). V trimming: 9 bases; J trimming: 3 bases; junction bases outside the gene matches: 4. The part of the CDR3 DNA that was read is TGTGCCACCCTGACAGGGGGCTAT. It specifies CATLTGGY. The whole CDR3 region reads CATLTGGYEQYF.

This clone turned up a few times. Gene names and germline match the mouse. The sequenced fragment ends 4 residues before the CDR3 boundary, so the rest is inferred from the germline J gene. The rearrangement links TRBV13-1 to TRBJ2-4; D possibly corresponds to TRBD1 (5 bases). Trimming shortened V by 3 bases and J by 0 bases, and 8 bases separated the two germline ends. The CDR3 is 14 amino acids. From germline, CDR1 is NSHNY and CDR2 SYGAGN. The part of the CDR3 DNA that was read is TGTGCCAGCAGTGGGACAAAGAGTCAAAAC. Translated: CASSGTKSQN. The full CDR3 is CASSGTKSQNTLYF.

About this clone itself: The protein TCRdb lists differs from the translation of the DNA at residue 11; the protein given here is translated from the DNA itself. The gene names given are mouse names. Read coverage stops 3 residues before the CDR3 terminus; the germline J gene supplies the remainder. Other nucleotide sequences in the sample specify the same CDR3. This chain connects TRBV13-3 to TRBJ1-3; 7 nucleotides align to TRBD1. Germline-derived CDR1 and CDR2 are NNHDY and SYVADS. This CDR3 is built from 14 residues. The V gene end was trimmed by 5 bases and the J gene end by 2 bases; junction bases not matched to a gene: 4. The CDR3 sequence is CASRIGTAGNTLYF. CDR3 DNA, as far as it was read: TGTGCCAGCAGGATAGGGACAGCTGGAAATACG.

Turning to this clone: The protein recorded in TCRdb does not match the translated DNA at residue 11; the protein presented here comes from translating the DNA. Gene names follow the mouse nomenclature. CDR3 DNA (partial): TGTGCAAGCAGCTTAGAAGGGTCTGGAAATACG. It translates to CASSLEGSGNT. The whole CDR3 reads CASSLEGSGNTLYF. The V and J genes are TRBV16 and TRBJ1-3, with D unclear. The CDR3 is cut off 3 residues early in the read; its end comes from the germline J gene. V lost 0 bases and J 1 base, leaving 4 bases between the germline ends. Germline V gene sequence: CDR1 SGHSA, CDR2 FRNQAP. This CDR3 spans 14 amino acids.

As regards this clone: Gene labels here are mouse ones. The CDR3 extends 4 residues past the end of the read, so its final part is completed from the germline J gene. The chain recombines TRBV19 with TRBJ1-1; TRBD1 matches at 7 bases. The CDR3 runs 11 residues. Trimming cost V 8 bases and J 3 bases; bases outside gene matches: 1. The germline gives CDR1 FNHDT, CDR2 SITEND (reference sequence). Incomplete CDR3 DNA: TGTGCCAGTGGACAGGACACA. This gives the protein CASGQDT. The complete CDR3 sequence is CASGQDTEVFF.

About this clone itself: The germline and genes are mouse ones. CDR3 residues: CASSPRDSNYAEQFF. Incomplete CDR3 DNA: TGTGCCAGCAGCCCCCGGGACAGTAACTATGCT. J is TRBJ2-1 and V is TRBV5; 7 bases are shared with TRBD1. Coverage ceases 4 residues before the CDR3 finishes, and the germline J gene fills in the end. Germline assignment: CDR1 LGHNA and CDR2 YNLKQL (reference sequence). The CDR3 is 15 amino acids. With V trimmed by 4 bases and J by 0 bases, 3 bases remained unmatched.

On this clone itself: Gene names and germline match the mouse. The CDR3 end falls 4 residues outside the read, so it is completed with the germline J gene. The rearrangement joins TRBV13-2 to TRBJ2-5; 9 nucleotides align to TRBD1. V lost 3 bases to trimming and J lost 0 bases; unmatched junction nucleotides: 2. The CDR3 is made up of 15 amino acids. Per the germline V gene, CDR1 is NNHNN and CDR2 is SYGAGS (reference sequence). Here the CDR3 reads CASGGGQGNQDTQYF. CDR3 bases read: TGTGCCAGCGGTGGGGGACAGGGTAACCAAGAC.

This clone occurred a few times. Here the gene names and germline are mouse. From the germline J gene comes the end of the CDR3, since the read stops 4 residues before it. This chain uses TRBV19 with TRBJ2-1; D is possibly TRBD1 (5 bases). Trimming removed 5 bases at V and 0 bases at J, with 9 bases between. Germline CDR1 and CDR2: FNHDT and SITEND (reference sequence). This CDR3 has 14 residues. The CDR3 protein is CASSPGHNYAEQFF. The CDR3 DNA, read in part, is TGTGCCAGCAGCCCCGGACATAACTATGCT.

About this clone itself: Mouse germline and gene names are used. Coverage ceases 4 residues before the CDR3 finishes, and the germline J gene fills in the end. Other DNA variants within this sample encode the same CDR3. This chain joins TRBV19 and TRBJ1-2; 9 nucleotides line up with TRBD1. J lost 0 bases, V lost 4 bases, and 4 bases had no gene match. The CDR3 sequence is 15 residues long. Per the germline V gene, CDR1 is FNHDT and CDR2 is SITEND (reference sequence). The CDR3 DNA, read in part, is TGTGCCAGCAGTCCGACAGGGGGTGCAAACTCC. Its protein product is CASSPTGGANS. The whole CDR3 is CASSPTGGANSDYTF.

About this clone itself: The genes and germline here are from mouse. Coverage ceases 4 residues before the CDR3 finishes, and the germline J gene fills in the end. Other DNA variants within this sample encode the same CDR3. V usage is TRBV1 and J usage is TRBJ2-5; D is possibly TRBD1 (5 bases). The CDR3 extends over 13 amino acids. The germline gives CDR1 NSQYPW, CDR2 LRSPGD (reference sequence). The CDR3 is CTCSAQGGDTQYF. The sequenced part of the CDR3 DNA is TGCACCTGCAGTGCGCAGGGTGGAGAC.

Notes on this clone: Any gene name here is a mouse gene name. Read sequence stops 4 residues before the CDR3 end, and the germline J gene provides the missing end. The chain uses TRBV14 and TRBJ2-7; D is perhaps TRBD1 (6 bases). Germline lookup yields CDR1 SGHDT and CDR2 FRDEAV. The CDR3 runs 14 residues. The ends were cut back, 1 base at V and 1 base at J, with 9 bases in the middle. The CDR3 spells CASSFAGQSYEQYF. The CDR3 DNA, read in part, is TGTGCCAGCAGTTTCGCCGGACAGTCCTAT.

This clone has a handful of counts. Genes and germline come from the mouse. Read coverage stops 4 residues before the CDR3 terminus; the germline J gene supplies the remainder. J is TRBJ2-2 and V is TRBV13-3; a possible D gene is TRBD1 (6 bases). This CDR3 spans 17 amino acids. V lost 5 bases and J lost 0, with 17 bases in between. CDR1 NNHDY and CDR2 SYVADS come from the germline V gene. CDR3 residues: CASRDPLTGTNTGQLYF. Partial CDR3 DNA: TGTGCCAGCAGGGACCCCCTGACAGGAACAAACACCGGG.

The sample holds many counts of this clone. Gene labels here are mouse ones. The read halts 4 residues ahead of the CDR3 end, with the missing end drawn from the germline J gene. The chain has TRBV13-3 and TRBJ1-1, with 10 bases fitting TRBD1. Germline assignment: CDR1 NNHDY and CDR2 SYVADS. The CDR3 is made up of 15 amino acids. V shed 4 bases and J 1 base; nucleotides not matched to a gene: 4. CDR3 amino acids: CASSRDRGGNTEVFF. The DNA read from the CDR3 is TGTGCCAGCAGTCGGGACAGGGGAGGAAACACA.

Regarding this clone: All gene names here are mouse names. The DNA ends 4 residues before the CDR3 does, and the rest of the CDR3 is filled in from the germline J gene. This chain connects TRBV19 to TRBJ1-2, with 8 bases identical to TRBD1. This CDR3 spans 14 amino acids. With V trimmed by 2 bases and J by 4 bases, 4 bases remained unmatched. CDR1 FNHDT and CDR2 SITEND come from the germline V gene (reference sequence). The CDR3 spells CASSMPGGVSDYTF. Incomplete CDR3 DNA: TGTGCCAGCAGTATGCCAGGGGGCGTCTCC.